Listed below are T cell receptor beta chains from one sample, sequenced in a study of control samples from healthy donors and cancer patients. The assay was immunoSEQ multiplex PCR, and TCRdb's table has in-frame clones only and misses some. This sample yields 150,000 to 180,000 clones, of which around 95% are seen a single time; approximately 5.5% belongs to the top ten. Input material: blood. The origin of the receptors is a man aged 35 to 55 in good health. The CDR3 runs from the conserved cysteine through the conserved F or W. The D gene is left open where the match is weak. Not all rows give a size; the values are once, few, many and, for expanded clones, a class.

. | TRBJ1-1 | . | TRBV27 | CASSFGTRAFF | TGTGCCAGCAGTTTCGGGACCCGGGCTTTCTTT
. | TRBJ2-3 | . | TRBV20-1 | CSASSTWGTNTQYF | TGCAGTGCTAGTTCGACTTGGGGCACGAATACGCAGTATTTT
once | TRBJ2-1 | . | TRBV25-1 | CASMAPGGLSYNEQFF | TGTGCCAGTATGGCTCCCGGGGGGCTCTCCTACAATGAGCAGTTCTTC
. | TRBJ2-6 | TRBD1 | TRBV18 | CASSLQGAGANVLTF | TGTGCCAGCTCACTCCAGGGGGCTGGGGCCAACGTCCTGACTTTC
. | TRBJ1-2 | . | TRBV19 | CASSSQVGYGYTF | TGTGCCAGTAGTTCCCAGGTGGGCTATGGCTACACCTTC
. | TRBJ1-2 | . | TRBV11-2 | CASSSYGEKGYGYTF | TGTGCCAGCAGCTCCTACGGGGAGAAGGGCTATGGCTACACCTTC
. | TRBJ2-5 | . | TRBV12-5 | CASGRQTSGQETQYF | TGTGCTAGTGGGCGACAAACAAGCGGCCAAGAGACCCAGTACTTC
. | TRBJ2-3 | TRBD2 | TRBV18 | CASSPISGGGADTQYF | TGTGCCAGCTCACCCATTAGCGGGGGGGGCGCAGATACGCAGTATTTT
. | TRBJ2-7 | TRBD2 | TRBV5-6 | CASSGTSYEQYF | TGTGCCAGCAGCGGGACTAGTTACGAGCAGTACTTC
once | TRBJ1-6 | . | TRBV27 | CASSQNGRGARSPLHF | TGTGCCAGCAGCCAAAATGGTCGGGGGGCGAGGTCACCCCTCCACTTT
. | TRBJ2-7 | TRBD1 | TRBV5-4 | CASSLGRGYSGEQYF | TGTGCCAGCAGCTTGGGCAGGGGGTATTCTGGCGAGCAGTACTTC
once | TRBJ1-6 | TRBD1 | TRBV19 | CASRPGQGYSPLHF | TGTGCCAGTAGGCCGGGACAGGGATATTCACCCCTCCACTTT
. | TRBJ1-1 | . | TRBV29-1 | CSVEDRSYTEAFF | TGCAGCGTTGAAGATCGTTCGTACACTGAAGCTTTCTTT
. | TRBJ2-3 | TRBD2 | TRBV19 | CASSTRTSGSPDTQYF | TGTGCCAGTAGTACAAGGACTAGCGGGAGCCCAGATACGCAGTATTTT
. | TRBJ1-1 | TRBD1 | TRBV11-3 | CASRTWDRTEAFF | TGTGCCAGCCGCACGTGGGACAGAACTGAAGCTTTCTTT
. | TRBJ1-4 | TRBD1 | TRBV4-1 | CASTPETGGNEKLFF | TGCGCCAGCACGCCAGAGACAGGGGGTAATGAAAAACTGTTTTTT
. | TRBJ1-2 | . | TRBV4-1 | CASSPPGGTYGYTF | TGCGCCAGCAGCCCACCTGGGGGGACCTATGGCTACACCTTC
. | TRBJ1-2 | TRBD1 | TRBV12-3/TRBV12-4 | CASDLDRVTGYTF | TGTGCCAGCGACCTCGACAGGGTCACTGGCTACACCTTC
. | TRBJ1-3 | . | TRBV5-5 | CASSLLVVPGNTIYF | TGTGCCAGCAGCTTGTTGGTCGTTCCTGGAAACACCATATATTTT
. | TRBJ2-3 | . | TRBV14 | CASSRRYTDTQYF | TGTGCCAGCAGCCGCCGTTACACAGATACGCAGTATTTT
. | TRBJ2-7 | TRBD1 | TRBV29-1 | CSVETGTYEQYF | TGCAGCGTTGAGACAGGGACCTACGAGCAGTACTTC
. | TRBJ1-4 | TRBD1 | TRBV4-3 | CASSQETPRGRGEKLFF | TGCGCCAGCAGCCAAGAGACCCCCAGGGGGCGAGGGGAAAAACTGTTTTTT
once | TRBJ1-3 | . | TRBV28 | CASSFSGGGGNTIYF | TGTGCCAGCAGTTTCTCTGGGGGGGGTGGAAACACCATATATTTT
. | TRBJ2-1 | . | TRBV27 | CASSSRILSRDEQFF | TGTGCCAGCAGTTCAAGGATCTTGTCGAGGGATGAGCAGTTCTTC
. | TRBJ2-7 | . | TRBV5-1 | CASSPRDSYEQYF | TGCGCCAGCAGCCCGCGGGACTCCTACGAGCAGTACTTC
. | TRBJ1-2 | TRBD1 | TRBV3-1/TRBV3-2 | CASSRSGTGASFSGYTF | TGTGCCAGCAGCCGATCCGGGACAGGGGCCTCCTTTAGCGGCTACACCTTC
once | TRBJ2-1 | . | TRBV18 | CASSLQDRQFF | TGTGCCAGCTCACTTCAGGACAGGCAGTTCTTC
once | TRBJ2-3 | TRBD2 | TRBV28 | CASSSAGGQDTQYF | TGTGCCAGCAGTTCAGCGGGGGGGCAAGATACGCAGTATTTT
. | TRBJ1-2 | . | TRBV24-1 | CATSDNSRGYTF | TGTGCCACCAGTGATAACAGTCGCGGCTACACCTTC
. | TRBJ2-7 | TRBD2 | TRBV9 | CASSVAGGTYEQYF | TGTGCCAGCAGCGTAGCGGGGGGGACCTACGAGCAGTACTTC
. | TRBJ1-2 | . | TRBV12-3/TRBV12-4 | CASTSSLFYGYTF | TGTGCCAGCACCTCAAGCCTATTCTATGGCTACACCTTC
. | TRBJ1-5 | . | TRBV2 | CASSGQGHSNQPQHF | TGTGCCAGCAGTGGCCAGGGCCATAGCAATCAGCCCCAGCATTTT
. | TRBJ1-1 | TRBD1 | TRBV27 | CASSSGQGWTEAFF | TGTGCCAGCAGTTCCGGACAGGGTTGGACTGAAGCTTTCTTT
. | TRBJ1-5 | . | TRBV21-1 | CASGQTNPSNQPQHF | TGTGCCAGCGGACAGACAAACCCTAGCAATCAGCCCCAGCATTTT
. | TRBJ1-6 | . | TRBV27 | CASSLTVYNSPLHF | TGTGCCAGCAGTTTAACAGTATATAATTCACCCCTCCACTTT
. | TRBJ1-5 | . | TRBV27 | CASSLSGGGQPQHF | TGTGCCAGCAGTTTATCGGGGGGTGGTCAGCCCCAGCATTTT
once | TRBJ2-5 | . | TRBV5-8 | CASRPSPGRQETQYF | TGTGCCAGCAGACCATCTCCGGGACGGCAAGAGACCCAGTACTTC
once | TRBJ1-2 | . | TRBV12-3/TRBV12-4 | CASRAGPGSGYTF | TGTGCCAGCAGAGCAGGACCCGGGAGTGGCTACACCTTC
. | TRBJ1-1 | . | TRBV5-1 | CASSLDRTEAFF | TGCGCCAGCAGCTTGGACAGAACTGAAGCTTTCTTT
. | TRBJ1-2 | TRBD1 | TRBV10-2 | CASSTGQTRYGYTF | TGCGCCAGCAGTACGGGACAGACTCGCTATGGCTACACCTTC
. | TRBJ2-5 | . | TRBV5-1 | CASSLEAGVRRETQYF | TGCGCCAGCAGCTTGGAGGCAGGGGTACGCAGAGAGACCCAGTACTTC
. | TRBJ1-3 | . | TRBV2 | CASLGSGNTIYF | TGTGCCAGCCTAGGCTCTGGAAACACCATATATTTT
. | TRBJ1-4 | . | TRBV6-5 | CASSSPSTGRNEKLFF | TGTGCCAGCAGTTCTCCCTCGACAGGCCGGAATGAAAAACTGTTTTTT
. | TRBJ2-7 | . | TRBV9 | CASTRYGRPEDEQYF | TGTGCCAGCACCCGGTACGGCAGACCGGAGGACGAGCAGTACTTC
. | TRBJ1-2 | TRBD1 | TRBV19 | CATHLGTATNYGYTF | TGTGCCACCCATCTAGGGACAGCCACTAACTATGGCTACACCTTC
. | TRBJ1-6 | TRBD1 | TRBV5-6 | CASSPWVGTGDSPLHF | TGTGCCAGCAGCCCCTGGGTCGGGACAGGGGATTCACCCCTCCACTTT
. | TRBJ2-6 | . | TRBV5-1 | CASSLDRRSGANVLTF | TGCGCCAGCAGCTTGGACAGACGGTCTGGGGCCAACGTCCTGACTTTC
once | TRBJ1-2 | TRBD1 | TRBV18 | CASSPGRPRGLGGYTF | TGTGCCAGCTCGCCAGGTCGCCCCAGGGGGCTGGGCGGCTACACCTTC
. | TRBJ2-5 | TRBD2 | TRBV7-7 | CASSLSVAGGRETQYF | TGTGCCAGCAGCTTAAGTGTAGCGGGGGGGCGTGAGACCCAGTACTTC
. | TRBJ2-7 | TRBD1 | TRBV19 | CASSIPGTGLPYF | TGTGCCAGTAGTATCCCCGGGACAGGCCTTCCGTACTTC
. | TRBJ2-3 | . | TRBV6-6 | CASSPTDTQYF | TGTGCCAGCAGCCCCACAGATACGCAGTATTTT
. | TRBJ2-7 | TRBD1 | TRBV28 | CASSFRQGEQYF | TGTGCCAGCAGTTTCCGACAGGGCGAGCAGTACTTC
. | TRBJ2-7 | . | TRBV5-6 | CASIRWGGSLHEQYF | TGTGCCAGCATTCGATGGGGGGGCTCCCTCCACGAGCAGTACTTC
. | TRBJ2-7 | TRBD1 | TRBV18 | CASSPLRDRAGYEQYF | TGTGCCAGCTCACCACTCCGAGACAGGGCCGGCTACGAGCAGTACTTC
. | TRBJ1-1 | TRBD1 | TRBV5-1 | CASSRRTGGNTEAFF | TGCGCCAGCAGCCGAAGGACAGGGGGCAACACTGAAGCTTTCTTT
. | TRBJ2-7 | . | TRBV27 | CASSWDGYEQYF | TGTGCCAGCAGTTGGGACGGCTACGAGCAGTACTTC
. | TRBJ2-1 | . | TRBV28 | CASSLPQGREQFF | TGTGCCAGCAGTTTACCGCAGGGTCGGGAGCAGTTCTTC